This T cell receptor beta chain was identified in a study of T cell repertoires in cytomegalovirus infection. As for the study in general: Both a matching HLA type and CMV infection were indicated by public TCR beta signatures. Study-level points and caveats: Cumulative public TCR beta family frequency identified carriers of CMV plus the relevant HLA.

As to this clonotype: Its antigen is as yet unknown.

This CDR3 contains 16 residues. Per the germline V gene, CDR1 is MNHNS and CDR2 is SASEGT. Trimming stripped 1 base from V and 4 bases from J, with 14 bases between. One entry per CDR3 protein results from TCRdb running MiXCR on the reads. The sample has approximately 470,000 distinct CDR3 sequences, more than 40% seen once. Specimen: cultured PBMCs, collected from culture after CMV antigen stimulation. This receptor was taken from a human donor in good health (CMV status not recorded). Some clones in this sample may be carry-over from other donors' samples. This chain connects TRBV6-1 to TRBJ2-1; possible D gene TRBD2, 5 bases. The CDR3, as DNA: TGTGCCAGCAGTGAAGGGTTGAGGGTGAAGTACAATGAGCAGTTCTTC. Amino acids: CASSEGLRVKYNEQFF.